These T cell receptor beta chains were read from a single sample in a study of radiotherapy plus CTLA-4 blockade in lung cancer. Assay: immunoSEQ multiplex PCR; the TCRdb copy retains only in-frame clones and omits some. The sample yields around 14,000 clones, roughly 72% seen once. Sample: peripheral blood, taken from a patient treated with radiotherapy plus ipilimumab. The receptors shown here come from a human donor with non-small cell lung cancer whose response to radiotherapy plus ipilimumab could not be evaluated. CDR3s include the opening cysteine and the closing phenylalanine or tryptophan. D genes are given only for firm matches. The listing skips clone size in some rows; elsewhere it reads once, few, many or a size class.

v_gene	j_gene	abundance	d_gene	CDR3nt	CDR3aa
TRBV7-2	TRBJ1-1	NA	NA	TGTGCCAGCAGCCCCGGGAGGATGAACACTGAAGCTTTCTTT	CASSPGRMNTEAFF
TRBV5-1	TRBJ1-1	few	NA	TGCGCCAGCGGGGGGGAGGGTCCGAACACTGAAGCTTTCTTT	CASGGEGPNTEAFF
TRBV5-1	TRBJ2-1	NA	TRBD1	TGCGCCAGCTCCGGGACAGGGGGTTCCGTTGAGCAGTTCTTC	CASSGTGGSVEQFF
TRBV30	TRBJ2-3	NA	NA	TGTGCCTGGGGGGCCACAGATACGCAGTATTTT	CAWGATDTQYF
TRBV5-4	TRBJ1-2	NA	TRBD1	TGTGCCAGCAGCACAGGGACAGGGGGCGGGAACTATGGCTACACCTTC	CASSTGTGGGNYGYTF
TRBV5-4	TRBJ2-7	NA	TRBD1	TGTGCCAGCAGCCTGGACAGGAACGAGCAGTACTTC	CASSLDRNEQYF
TRBV30	TRBJ2-7	NA	NA	TGTGCCTGGAGGAGGGGGGGACTTCCCTACGAGCAGTACTTC	CAWRRGGLPYEQYF
TRBV4-1	TRBJ1-2	few	TRBD1	TGCGCCAGCAGCCAACCCCGACAGGGGCCCAGGGTTAGGAGCTACACCTTC	CASSQPRQGPRVRSYTF
TRBV5-1	TRBJ2-6	once	NA	TGCGCCAGCAGCTGGGGGCACAGTTCGTCTGGGGCCAACGTCCTGACTTTC	CASSWGHSSSGANVLTF
TRBV7-8	TRBJ2-1	NA	TRBD2	TGTGCCAGCAGCTTAAAAGTGTTCGCGGGGGGGCCCAATGAGCAGTTCTTC	CASSLKVFAGGPNEQFF
TRBV11-2	TRBJ1-3	NA	NA	TGTGCCAGCAGCTCCGTTGTCTCTGGAAACACCATATATTTT	CASSSVVSGNTIYF
TRBV5-4	TRBJ1-1	few	NA	TGTGCCAGCAGCAACTTCGAGGGGAACACTGAAGCTTTCTTT	CASSNFEGNTEAFF
TRBV19	TRBJ2-6	NA	NA	TGTGCCAGTAGTATCACAGGGTCTCTTGGGGCCAACGTCCTGACTTTC	CASSITGSLGANVLTF
TRBV7-9	TRBJ1-6	once	TRBD1	TGTGCCAGCAGCTTAGTTACAGGGGAGAGTAGTTCACCCCTCCACTTT	CASSLVTGESSSPLHF
TRBV27	TRBJ2-1	NA	TRBD1	TGTGCCAGCAGTTTGACCGGGACAGGGGGCACTCGCCCCTACAATGAGCAGTTCTTC	CASSLTGTGGTRPYNEQFF
TRBV27	TRBJ2-1	NA	NA	TGTGCCAGCAGTTTAGAACAGGGAAGAAATGAGCAGTTCTTC	CASSLEQGRNEQFF
TRBV5-1	TRBJ2-1	NA	NA	TGCGCCAGCAGCGGGGGGACCACCTCCAATGAGCAGTTCTTC	CASSGGTTSNEQFF
TRBV7-6	TRBJ1-3	NA	NA	TGTGCCAGCGCCCCCGGGCCTTCCCTAGCGCACACCATATATTTT	CASAPGPSLAHTIYF
TRBV5-1	TRBJ1-6	NA	TRBD1	TGCGCCAGCAGCTTGGGGGCCTCCGGGACAGGGGATTCACCCCTCCACTTT	CASSLGASGTGDSPLHF
TRBV11-2	TRBJ1-6	NA	NA	TGTGCCAGCAGCTTAGTACAGGGCAATTCACCCCTCCACTTT	CASSLVQGNSPLHF
TRBV7-2	TRBJ2-3	NA	TRBD2	TGTGCCAGCAGCTTTGGACTAGCGTCCGATACGCAGTATTTT	CASSFGLASDTQYF
TRBV19	TRBJ2-2	NA	NA	TGTGCCAGTAGTATACCCCCCCCGACTAGGCGCGGGGAGCTGTTTTTT	CASSIPPPTRRGELFF
TRBV12-5	TRBJ2-2	NA	NA	TGTGCTAGTGTTCCTACGAGCTTCGCGAACACCGGGGAGCTGTTTTTT	CASVPTSFANTGELFF
TRBV10-2	TRBJ2-1	NA	NA	TGCGCCAGCAGGGCTCGGGCCTACAATGAGCAGTTCTTC	CASRARAYNEQFF
TRBV4-3	TRBJ2-1	NA	NA	TGCGCCAGCAGCCAAGATACTTGGTCCGACCGGGTGGATGAGCAGTTCTTC	CASSQDTWSDRVDEQFF
TRBV19	TRBJ2-6	NA	TRBD1	TGTGCCATCCGGGACAGGGTTTCAGGGGCCAACGTCCTGACTTTC	CAIRDRVSGANVLTF
TRBV7-2	TRBJ1-2	NA	NA	TGTGCCAGCAGCTCCCGACACAACCTTGTTGGCTACACCTTC	CASSSRHNLVGYTF
TRBV7-8	TRBJ2-2	NA	TRBD1	TGTGCCAGCAGCTTAGGGGACAGGGTCGACGGGGAGCTGTTTTTT	CASSLGDRVDGELFF
TRBV30	TRBJ1-1	medium-sized	NA	TGTGCCTGGAGTCCGGGAGGGACTGAAGCTTTCTTT	CAWSPGGTEAFF
TRBV30	TRBJ2-5	NA	NA	TGTGCCTGGAGTGGGGTGGCCTCGGCGGTGGGGACCCAGTACTTC	CAWSGVASAVGTQYF
TRBV4-2	TRBJ2-5	NA	NA	TGTGCCAGCAGCCAAGATCCCCAGGGGTGGGAGACCCAGTACTTC	CASSQDPQGWETQYF
TRBV7-2	TRBJ2-1	NA	TRBD2	TGTGCCAGCAGCTTAGACCGGGGGGAATACAATGAGCAGTTCTTC	CASSLDRGEYNEQFF
TRBV4-1	TRBJ2-7	NA	NA	TGCGCCAGCAGCCAAGATCTTGTACTACTCGTGGAGCAGTACTTC	CASSQDLVLLVEQYF
TRBV7-3	TRBJ1-1	few	NA	TGTGCCAGCAGCTACCCCGCAGGGCCGCAGAACACTGAAGCTTTCTTT	CASSYPAGPQNTEAFF
TRBV19	TRBJ1-1	few	TRBD1	TGTGCCAGTAGTAGAACCGGACAGGTTAACACTGAAGCTTTCTTT	CASSRTGQVNTEAFF
TRBV27	TRBJ2-4	NA	NA	TGTGCCAGCAATGGGGGGATCGGAGCCAAAAACATTCAGTACTTC	CASNGGIGAKNIQYF
TRBV12-2	TRBJ2-3	once	NA	TGTGCAAGTCGCTCAAACCAGCGGGGGGGACTGAGCACAGATACGCAGTATTTT	CASRSNQRGGLSTDTQYF
TRBV11-2	TRBJ1-5	NA	NA	TGTGCCAGCAGCTTAGGGGCGAGCAATCAGCCCCAGCATTTT	CASSLGASNQPQHF
TRBV5-1	TRBJ2-5	NA	NA	TGCGCCAGCAGCTTGGATCTGACAGGGAGGGAGACCCAGTACTTC	CASSLDLTGRETQYF
TRBV5-1	TRBJ1-2	NA	NA	TGCGCCAGCAGCTCGGTGGACAAGACTTATGGCTACACCTTC	CASSSVDKTYGYTF
TRBV2	TRBJ2-1	NA	TRBD1	TGTGCCAGCAGTTACCCGGGACAGGGAGAGCTCCGGTCCTACAATGAGCAGTTCTTC	CASSYPGQGELRSYNEQFF
TRBV5-1	TRBJ2-5	once	TRBD1	TGCGCCAGCAGCTTAGGACAGGCCCGGACCCAGTACTTC	CASSLGQARTQYF
TRBV5-8	TRBJ1-1	NA	NA	TGTGCCAGCAGCTTCAGGGGCCCCTCGATGAACACTGAAGCTTTCTTT	CASSFRGPSMNTEAFF
TRBV4-3	TRBJ1-2	NA	TRBD1	TGCGCCAGCAGCCAAGAGACGACAGGGGTACCCTCTATAGGCGGCTACACCTTC	CASSQETTGVPSIGGYTF
TRBV25-1	TRBJ1-2	NA	TRBD1	TGTGCCAGCAGTGCCCCCGGGACAGTAATTAACTATGGCTACACCTTC	CASSAPGTVINYGYTF
TRBV30	TRBJ2-7	NA	TRBD1	TGTGTCTGGAGTTCAAACGGAAGGGACAGGGGCTACGAGCAGTACTTC	CVWSSNGRDRGYEQYF
TRBV18	TRBJ2-2	NA	TRBD1	TGTGCCAGCTCACCGGGACAGACAGCGAACACCGGGGAGCTGTTTTTT	CASSPGQTANTGELFF
TRBV12-5	TRBJ1-1	NA	NA	TGTGCTAGTGGTTTGACCCGGGGGGTACCGGCCGAAGCTTTCTTT	CASGLTRGVPAEAFF
TRBV5-4	TRBJ2-1	NA	TRBD1	TGTGCCAGCCGGGACAGGGGGCTAGACAATGAGCAGTTCTTC	CASRDRGLDNEQFF
TRBV10-3	TRBJ1-5	NA	NA	TGTGCCATCAGTGAGGCGGTAGACAATCAGCCCCAGCATTTT	CAISEAVDNQPQHF
TRBV7-9	TRBJ1-2	NA	NA	TGTGCCAGCAGCTTTTCCTTGTATGGCTACACCTTC	CASSFSLYGYTF
TRBV2	TRBJ2-5	NA	TRBD2	TGTGCCAGCACTCTCTACTGGGCGGGGGGGGAAGAGACCCAGTACTTC	CASTLYWAGGEETQYF
TRBV11-2	TRBJ1-1	NA	NA	TGTGCCAGCAGTCTTACTAGGGACACTGAAGCTTTCTTT	CASSLTRDTEAFF
TRBV6-6	TRBJ1-1	NA	TRBD1	TGTGCCAGCAGTTACCGGACAGGGTCTGAAGCTTTCTTT	CASSYRTGSEAFF
TRBV5-8	TRBJ2-7	NA	NA	TGTGCCAGCAGTCTGGACGTTTGGACTACCTACGAGCAGTACTTC	CASSLDVWTTYEQYF
TRBV7-2	TRBJ2-2	NA	TRBD2	TGTGCCAGCAGCTTCCAGCGGGGGGGTCCCGGGGAGCTGTTTTTT	CASSFQRGGPGELFF
TRBV20-1	TRBJ1-1	NA	NA	TGCAGTGCCCCCCCGGCTTTCTTT	CSAPPAFF
TRBV5-1	TRBJ2-3	few	TRBD2	TGCGCCAGCAGCTTAGAGCGGGGGGCCGCCGCAGATACGCAGTATTTT	CASSLERGAAADTQYF
TRBV2	TRBJ2-4	NA	TRBD2	TGTGCCAGCAGGATACTAGCGGAGAAAAAAAACATTCAGTACTTC	CASRILAEKKNIQYF
TRBV6-1	TRBJ1-1	NA	NA	TGTGCCGGCTGCCTGAATAAAGACACTGAAGCTTTCTTT	CAGCLNKDTEAFF